This is a list of T cell receptor beta chains from one sample in a study of cytomegalovirus exposure and HLA in healthy donors. Measured with immunoSEQ multiplex PCR; TCRdb has only the in-frame clones, and not every one. This sample has around 130,000 clones, with more than 70% found just once. The specimen sequenced was PBMCs. The receptor set was obtained from a man aged 30 to 39 in good health and CMV-seronegative. The CDR3 runs from the conserved cysteine through the conserved F or W. The D gene is left open where the match is weak. The size of a clone is reported for some rows only, either as once, few or many, or as a class for expanded clones.

D gene	clone size	V gene	J gene	CDR3 DNA	CDR3 protein
-	-	TRBV19	TRBJ2-1	TGTGCCAGTAGTTTAACTCGAGATGAGCAGTTCTTC	CASSLTRDEQFF
-	-	TRBV7-2	TRBJ2-7	TGTGCCAGCAGCTTAGAAAGGAGCGAGCAGTACTTC	CASSLERSEQYF
TRBD1	-	TRBV29-1	TRBJ1-1	TGCAGCGTGAAGACAGGGGATGAGATCATGGACACTGAAGCTTTCTTT	CSVKTGDEIMDTEAFF
TRBD2	-	TRBV2	TRBJ2-1	TGTGCCAGCAGTGAATGGCGGGAGTTTGAGCAGTTCTTC	CASSEWREFEQFF
TRBD2	-	TRBV13	TRBJ2-7	TGTGCCAGCAGCCCCCGGGGGGTGGACGAGCAGTACTTC	CASSPRGVDEQYF
-	-	TRBV11-1	TRBJ1-4	TGTGCCAGCAGCCAAGGACGGACAGACCTTAATGAAAAACTGTTTTTT	CASSQGRTDLNEKLFF
-	-	TRBV15	TRBJ1-2	TGTGCCACCAGCAGAGACCTTAACTATGGCTACACCTTC	CATSRDLNYGYTF
-	-	TRBV6-6	TRBJ2-5	TGTGCCAGCAGTTCCTCGGGCAGGCTCCAAGAGACCCAGTACTTC	CASSSSGRLQETQYF
TRBD2	-	TRBV7-9	TRBJ2-7	TGTGCCAGCAGCTTAGCGCGGGAGGGCCGATACGAGCAGTACTTC	CASSLAREGRYEQYF
TRBD1	once	TRBV19	TRBJ1-1	TGTGCCAGTAGGGGGACAGCGGATTCCAACACTGAAGCTTTCTTT	CASRGTADSNTEAFF
TRBD1	-	TRBV4-3	TRBJ1-1	TGCGCCAGCAGCCAAGACGCGGGGACAGACCGAGTCCAGAACACTGAAGCTTTCTTT	CASSQDAGTDRVQNTEAFF
-	-	TRBV21-1	TRBJ2-2	TGTGCCAGACCCCCGGGACTAGATGAATCCGGGGAGCTGTTTTTT	CARPPGLDESGELFF
TRBD1	-	TRBV7-2	TRBJ1-2	TGTGCCAGCAGCCTACTACAGGGGCTTGGCTACACCTTC	CASSLLQGLGYTF
-	-	TRBV11-2	TRBJ2-1	TGTGCCAGCAGCTTAGACCTGAGCTCCTACAATGAGCAGTTCTTC	CASSLDLSSYNEQFF
TRBD2	-	TRBV10-1	TRBJ2-1	TGCGCCAGCTTAGCGGGAGGGCCCTACAATGAGCAGTTCTTC	CASLAGGPYNEQFF
-	once	TRBV5-1	TRBJ1-2	TGCGCCAGCAGCTTGGACTTCGACAGAAGCTATGGCTACACCTTC	CASSLDFDRSYGYTF
TRBD1	-	TRBV9	TRBJ2-7	TGTGCCAGCAGCCCGGGACAGCCCTACGAGCAGTACTTC	CASSPGQPYEQYF
-	-	TRBV7-6	TRBJ1-2	TGTGCCAGCAGCTTACTTGTCACAGATGGCTACACCTTC	CASSLLVTDGYTF
TRBD1	-	TRBV7-9	TRBJ1-2	TGTGCCAGCAGCTTTATAGCAGGGGGTGACTATGGCTACACCTTC	CASSFIAGGDYGYTF
-	-	TRBV4-1	TRBJ1-3	TGCGCCAGCAGCCAGCAAGTCGGGACATCTGGAAACACCATATATTTT	CASSQQVGTSGNTIYF
TRBD1	once	TRBV7-2	TRBJ1-5	TGTGCCAGCAGCTCCGACAGGGGCAATCAGCCCCAGCATTTT	CASSSDRGNQPQHF
-	once	TRBV4-1	TRBJ2-1	TGCGCCAGCAGCCAAGACGAATTCAAAACCCGGGACTTGATATTCTTC	CASSQDEFKTRDLIFF
-	-	TRBV6-5	TRBJ1-1	TGTGCCAGCAGTTACTCAGAGGTTAGAACTGAAGCTTTCTTT	CASSYSEVRTEAFF
TRBD1	-	TRBV7-3	TRBJ2-1	TGTGCCAGCAGCTTGAGGGGACAGATAGACAATGAGCAGTTCTTC	CASSLRGQIDNEQFF
TRBD2	-	TRBV6-1	TRBJ2-1	TGTGCCAGCAGTGATGCCGCTAGCGGGGGTGAGCAGTTCTTC	CASSDAASGGEQFF
-	-	TRBV11-2	TRBJ2-2	TGTGCCAGCAGCTTTATGAGCGACGGGGAGCTGTTTTTT	CASSFMSDGELFF
TRBD1	few	TRBV27	TRBJ2-2	TGTGCCAGCAGTATGGGACAGGGTCCCACCGGGGAGCTGTTTTTT	CASSMGQGPTGELFF
TRBD2	-	TRBV6-1	TRBJ2-7	TGTGCCAGCACCTGGACTAGCGCAAACGAGCAGTACTTC	CASTWTSANEQYF
TRBD2	-	TRBV6-5	TRBJ2-1	TGTGCCAGCAGTTACATTGGGACTAGCGGGCCATTAGAGCAGTTCTTC	CASSYIGTSGPLEQFF
TRBD1	few	TRBV30	TRBJ1-6	TGTGCCTGGAGTCCCTTGGCAGGGGGCGGAAATTCACCCCTCCACTTT	CAWSPLAGGGNSPLHF
-	-	TRBV19	TRBJ1-3	TGTGCCAGTAGTGTCCGGGGAAACACCATATATTTT	CASSVRGNTIYF
-	-	TRBV18	TRBJ1-6	TGTGCCAGCTCACCCCGACAGGAATCACCCCTCCACTTT	CASSPRQESPLHF
-	-	TRBV7-2	TRBJ1-6	TGTGCCAGCAGCGCGGCGACTCGTAATTCACCCCTCCACTTT	CASSAATRNSPLHF
-	once	TRBV30	TRBJ1-1	TGTGCCTGGAGCCCGGGGAACACTGAAGCTTTCTTT	CAWSPGNTEAFF
TRBD2	once	TRBV7-9	TRBJ2-3	TGTGCCAGCAACCACGGGACTAGCGGGACCTGGGGCGTGATAGATACGCAGTATTTT	CASNHGTSGTWGVIDTQYF
-	-	TRBV2	TRBJ2-5	TGTGCCAGCAGTGGGACAGAGTACCAAGAGACCCAGTACTTC	CASSGTEYQETQYF
TRBD2	-	TRBV11-3	TRBJ2-1	TGTGCCAGCAGCTTAATCGCTAGCGGGAGCAATGAGCAGTTCTTC	CASSLIASGSNEQFF
-	-	TRBV29-1	TRBJ2-7	TGCAGCGTTGGATCTGCTTCCAGCTCCTACGAGCAGTACTTC	CSVGSASSSYEQYF
-	-	TRBV4-2	TRBJ1-2	TGTGCCAGCAGCCAAGAACCGGGAAAGAGTGGCTACACCTTC	CASSQEPGKSGYTF
-	-	TRBV7-9	TRBJ2-7	TGTGCCAGCAGCTTAGGCTCGGGACAAGACTACGAGCAGTACTTC	CASSLGSGQDYEQYF
-	few	TRBV7-9	TRBJ2-7	TGTGCCAGCAGCTTAGTGGGGAGCTCCTACGAGCAGTACTTC	CASSLVGSSYEQYF
-	-	TRBV7-8	TRBJ1-5	TGTGCCAGCAGCTTAGCCGGTTTGTATCAGCCCCAGCATTTT	CASSLAGLYQPQHF
TRBD1	-	TRBV11-2	TRBJ2-7	TGTGCCAGCAGCCGCACCGGGACAGGTCCCTACGAGCAGTACTTC	CASSRTGTGPYEQYF
-	-	TRBV25-1	TRBJ2-5	TGTGCCAGCAGCCCCTGGGGAGGGGGTAAAGAGACCCAGTACTTC	CASSPWGGGKETQYF
-	-	TRBV27	TRBJ2-1	TGTGCCAGCGCCGGGTCCTACAATGAGCAGTTCTTC	CASAGSYNEQFF
-	-	TRBV5-4	TRBJ1-1	TGTGCCAGCAGCTTGGAACAGGGAAACTCTGAAGCTTTCTTT	CASSLEQGNSEAFF
TRBD1	-	TRBV6-5	TRBJ2-5	TGTGCCAGCAGGCCGGGACAGGGATGGGAGACCCAGTACTTC	CASRPGQGWETQYF
TRBD2	-	TRBV25-1	TRBJ2-5	TGTGCCAGCAGTGTGGGGGGGCAAGAGACCCAGTACTTC	CASSVGGQETQYF
-	once	TRBV1	TRBJ1-4	TGCACCAGCAGCCCTCGGAGCACGGAAAAACTGTTTTTT	CTSSPRSTEKLFF
TRBD2	-	TRBV9	TRBJ2-3	TGTGCCAGTCGTGCGACGGGAGGGAGCACAGATACGCAGTATTTT	CASRATGGSTDTQYF
-	once	TRBV7-3	TRBJ2-3	TGTGCCAGCAGCTTCCCCGCGACAGATACGCAGTATTTT	CASSFPATDTQYF
-	-	TRBV11-2	TRBJ2-3	TGTGCCAGCAGCTTAACACCAGCTAGCAGCACAGATACGCAGTATTTT	CASSLTPASSTDTQYF
-	-	TRBV7-2	TRBJ2-3	TGTGCCAGCAGCTTAGCGGAGGGTAGCGGCACAGATACGCAGTATTTT	CASSLAEGSGTDTQYF
-	-	TRBV5-4	TRBJ2-1	TGTGCCAGCAGCTCAAGACTACCTCCCAATGAGCAGTTCTTC	CASSSRLPPNEQFF
TRBD2	-	TRBV5-6	TRBJ2-5	TGTGCCAGCAGCCCAATCGGACTAGCGGGAGTCCGAGAGACCCAGTACTTC	CASSPIGLAGVRETQYF
TRBD1	-	TRBV6-6	TRBJ1-1	TGTGCCAGCAGCCACAGGGGGCTTGAAGCTTTCTTT	CASSHRGLEAFF
-	-	TRBV5-1	TRBJ2-5	TGCGCCAGCAGCTTGGAGGGCAGGGAGGTCCCGTACTTC	CASSLEGREVPYF